This T cell receptor beta chain was captured by sequencing in a study of T cells in Graves' hyperthyroidism and ophthalmopathy. Points from the study as a whole: Most expanded thyroid clonotypes above 0.001 recurred in blood.

Amplification of TCR beta CDR3 regions was performed using RNA transcripts as template. With the HTBI primer set, the TCR CDR3 went through a first round of RT-PCR. TCRdb processed the multiplex PCR reads anew with MiXCR; each CDR3 protein has one entry. The sample holds about 420,000 distinct CDR3 sequences, less than 20% seen once. The study excluded patients with uncontrolled infection, other autoimmune disease, pregnancy or lactation. Roughly 9.1 ml of fresh peripheral blood supplied the PBMCs. This clonotype was recorded many times. Its matching antigen is unknown. The sequence came from a woman between 18 and 29 years old with Graves' hyperthyroidism. Sequenced sample: blood.

For the CDR3, the DNA is TGTGCCAGCAGCTTGGTGACAGGGAGCACAGATACGCAGTATTTT. As protein: CASSLVTGSTDTQYF. The gene calls are TRBV5-5 and TRBJ2-3; 7 positions agree with TRBD1. Germline V CDR1 and CDR2: SGHKS, YYEKEE (reference sequence). The length of the CDR3 is 15 residues. V shed 0 bases, J shed 0 bases, and the junction held 1 base outside the gene matches.